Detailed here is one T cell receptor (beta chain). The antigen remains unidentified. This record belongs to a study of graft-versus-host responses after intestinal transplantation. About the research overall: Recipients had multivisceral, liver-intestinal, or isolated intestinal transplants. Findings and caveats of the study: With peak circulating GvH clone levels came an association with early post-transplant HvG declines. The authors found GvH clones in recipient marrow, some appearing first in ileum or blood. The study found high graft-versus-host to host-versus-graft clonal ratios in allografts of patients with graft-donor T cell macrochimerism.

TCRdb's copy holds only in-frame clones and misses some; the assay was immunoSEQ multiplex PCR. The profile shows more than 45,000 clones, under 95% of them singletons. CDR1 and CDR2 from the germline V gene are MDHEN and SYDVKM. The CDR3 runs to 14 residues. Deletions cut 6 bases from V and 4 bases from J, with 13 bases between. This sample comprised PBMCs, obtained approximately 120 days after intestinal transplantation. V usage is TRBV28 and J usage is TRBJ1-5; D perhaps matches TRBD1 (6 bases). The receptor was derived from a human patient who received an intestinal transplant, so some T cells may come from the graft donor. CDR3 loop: CASRDTGYNQPQHF. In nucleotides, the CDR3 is TGTGCCAGCAGAGACACAGGGTATAATCAGCCCCAGCATTTT.